The T cell receptor beta chain described here comes from a study of CD8 T cells in Susac syndrome. Study-wide context: Clinically active disease was present in roughly 6 of the sequenced Susac syndrome patients. About 8 of these patients were in remission. Overall study findings and caveats: As the study acknowledged, the number of individuals in its TCR sequencing and HLA analysis was relatively small.

Random hexamers were used to reverse transcribe the RNA input (roughly 0.5 to 1 ug). TCR beta CDR3 was amplified by immunoSEQ multiplex PCR. This amplification extended across 54 Vbeta and 13 Jbeta segments. Each CDR3 protein gets one entry after TCRdb re-called the immunoSEQ multiplex PCR reads with MiXCR. The sample carries fewer than 200,000 distinct CDR3 sequences, around nine tenths recorded once. Comment on this clonotype: The target antigen is unknown.

Sequenced material: CD4+ T cells from PBMCs. The clonotype was recovered from a human donor with Susac syndrome.

CDR3 region: CASSQGLREAFF. The CDR3 DNA reads as TGTGCCAGCAGCCAAGGTCTAAGGGAAGCTTTCTTT. V and J are TRBV3-1 and TRBJ1-1, with D hard to call. V gave up 1 base and J gave up 8 bases, with 8 bases separating them. Germline-derived CDR1 and CDR2 are LGHDT and YNNKEL (reference sequence). This CDR3 is built from 12 residues.